This T cell receptor beta chain came from a study of memory CD4+ T cells and cytomegalovirus serostatus. The study, taken as a whole, reports: The CMV-associated TCR signature appears largely within the CD4+ memory repertoire. About two fifths of the roughly 150 known CMV-associated TCRbeta sequences appeared in CD4+ memory.

V lost 7 bases to trimming and J lost 8 bases, with 17 bases between them. Germline V gene sequence: CDR1 LNHDA, CDR2 SQIVND (reference sequence). The CDR3 is 13 residues long. Single viable CD3+CD4+CD8-CD45RO+ cells were sorted as the memory CD4+ T cells. Serostatus was set by detecting CMV pp150, pp28, p38, p52 IgG. Sequencing was performed with immunoSEQ multiplex PCR; in TCRdb, only in-frame clones are kept and a portion is missing. The sample includes around 61,000 clones, about 80% of them seen just once. For this clone: Its antigen is undetermined.

The chain carries TRBV19 and TRBJ1-1, with TRBD1 as a possible D gene (6 bases). The sequence came from an adult in good health and CMV-seronegative. Sequencing input: memory CD4+ T cells from blood. The CDR3, as DNA: TGTGCCAGTAATCAGGCACGTCAGGGGGAAGCTTTCTTT. Residues: CASNQARQGEAFF. Complete variable domain (other parts from reference TRBV19 and TRBJ1-1): DGGITQSPKYLFRKEGQNVTLSCEQNLNHDAMYWYRQDPGQGLRLIYYSQIVNDFQKGDIAEGYSVSREKKESFPLTVTSAQKNPTAFYLCASNQARQGEAFFGQGTRLTVV.